This is a list of T cell receptor beta chains from one sample in a study of response to subunit inactivated influenza vaccine. Each CDR3 protein is one row after TCRdb ran MiXCR on the RT-PCR reads. This table has about 650,000 distinct CDR3 sequences, approximately 15% appearing once. Sequenced material: PBMCs from blood, taken 14 to 15 days before vaccination. The receptors shown here come from a man in his fifties or sixties who received an inactivated influenza vaccine. The CDR3 runs from the conserved cysteine through the conserved F or W. Fields, in order: CDR3 DNA, CDR3 protein, V gene, CDR3 length, clone size, D gene, J gene. The D gene is left open where the match is weak. Size is omitted from some rows. Given values are once, few, many or a class for expanded clones.

DNA: TGCAGTGCCCCATGGCCGGGTCAGTTCACAGATACGCAGTATTTT; CDR3: CSAPWPGQFTDTQYF; V: TRBV20-1; length: 15; size: few; D: -; J: TRBJ2-3
DNA: TGTGCCACCTCCCGGGCCAACCGGGGTGAGCAGTTCTTC; CDR3: CATSRANRGEQFF; V: TRBV15; length: 13; size: -; D: -; J: TRBJ2-1
DNA: TGTGCCAGCAGCCAGACAGCAAGCAATCAGCCCCAGCATTTT; CDR3: CASSQTASNQPQHF; V: TRBV6-1; length: 14; size: -; D: -; J: TRBJ1-5
DNA: TGTGCCAGCAGCTTAGTGTTGGGCGCACAAGAGACCCAGTACTTC; CDR3: CASSLVLGAQETQYF; V: TRBV7-9; length: 15; size: few; D: -; J: TRBJ2-5
DNA: TGTGCCAGCAGTGGGGTACAAGAGACCCAGTACTTC; CDR3: CASSGVQETQYF; V: TRBV6-6; length: 12; size: few; D: -; J: TRBJ2-5
DNA: TGTGCCAGCAGCTTAAACAGTGACAGGAGGAACACTGAAGCTTTCTTT; CDR3: CASSLNSDRRNTEAFF; V: TRBV7-3; length: 16; size: -; D: -; J: TRBJ1-1
DNA: TGTGCCAGCAGTTTTAGGGGGAATGAGCAGTTCTTC; CDR3: CASSFRGNEQFF; V: TRBV12-3/TRBV12-4; length: 12; size: many; D: -; J: TRBJ2-1
DNA: TGTGCCAGCAGTTCCGGGACAGGGGTGGAGACCCAGTACTTC; CDR3: CASSSGTGVETQYF; V: TRBV7-9; length: 14; size: many; D: TRBD1; J: TRBJ2-5
DNA: TGTGCCAGCAGCGCGGGGACAGCTATGGACTACGAGCAGTACTTC; CDR3: CASSAGTAMDYEQYF; V: TRBV9; length: 15; size: few; D: TRBD1; J: TRBJ2-7
DNA: TGTGCCAGCAGCGTCGGGACAGGGGGTACGTGGGGCTACACCTTC; CDR3: CASSVGTGGTWGYTF; V: TRBV9; length: 15; size: many; D: TRBD1; J: TRBJ1-2
DNA: TGCAGTGCAATCGCCGGGACAAACGAAAAACTGTTTTTT; CDR3: CSAIAGTNEKLFF; V: TRBV20-1; length: 13; size: -; D: -; J: TRBJ1-4
DNA: TGTGCCAGCAGCCCCCTCAGCGGGGACTTCCCCGGAGATACGCAGTATTTT; CDR3: CASSPLSGDFPGDTQYF; V: TRBV3-1; length: 17; size: few; D: TRBD2; J: TRBJ2-3
DNA: TGTGCCATCAGCTCGGGGAACCCAGATACGCAGTATTTT; CDR3: CAISSGNPDTQYF; V: TRBV10-3; length: 13; size: -; D: -; J: TRBJ2-3
DNA: TGCAGTGCTAGCCCGACTGGCCCGGCGGCGTACAATGAGCAGTTCTTC; CDR3: CSASPTGPAAYNEQFF; V: TRBV20-1; length: 16; size: -; D: -; J: TRBJ2-1
DNA: TGTGCCAGCAGCGCTTACGGGACGGTGAGCTCCTACGAGCAGTACTTC; CDR3: CASSAYGTVSSYEQYF; V: TRBV9; length: 16; size: few; D: -; J: TRBJ2-7
DNA: TGTGCCAGCTCACCAGCCAAGACTAGCGGAACTTACGAGCAGTACTTC; CDR3: CASSPAKTSGTYEQYF; V: TRBV18; length: 16; size: -; D: TRBD2; J: TRBJ2-7
DNA: TGTGCCAGCACCCGACTGGTCCCGGACAGGGTCTACAATGAGCAGTTCTTC; CDR3: CASTRLVPDRVYNEQFF; V: TRBV6-2/TRBV6-3; length: 17; size: -; D: TRBD1; J: TRBJ2-1
DNA: TGTGCTAGTGGTTTGGTAGTGGGCAGCTCTCAAGAGACCCAGTACTTC; CDR3: CASGLVVGSSQETQYF; V: TRBV12-5; length: 16; size: -; D: -; J: TRBJ2-5